What follows are 2 T cell receptor beta chains derived from one specimen sequenced in a study of blood T cell repertoires in COVID-19. Clones were read by immunoSEQ multiplex PCR, and TCRdb kept only the in-frame ones, dropping some. In the table there are approximately 290,000 clones, around 81% of which are singletons. The sample consisted of peripheral blood. The receptors shown here come from an older person with COVID-19, enrolled during active disease.

This clone appeared once. The chain joins TRBV7-2 to TRBJ2-2; perhaps TRBD1 as D (6 bases). This CDR3 contains 17 residues. Between the trimmed V and J ends, which lost 5 bases and 5 bases, there was a span of 21 bases. CDR1 is SGHTA, CDR2 FQGNSA, per germline. In nucleotides, the CDR3 is TGTGCCAGCAGCCCCCCCCGGCTGGCAGGGGTTACCGGGGAGCTGTTTTTT. Translated: CASSPPRLAGVTGELFF.

This clone showed up just a few times. V usage is TRBV6-5 and J usage is TRBJ1-1; 7 bases are a match to TRBD1. The length of the CDR3 is 14 residues. Germline CDR1 and CDR2: MNHEY and SVGAGI. Germline trimming cut 7 bases from V and 2 bases from J; bases unmatched to any gene: 7. The CDR3 nucleotides read TGTGCCAGCACCGTGGGACAGAGAAACACTGAAGCTTTCTTT. It encodes CASTVGQRNTEAFF.